These T cell receptor beta chains were read from a single sample in a study of T cell changes during pregnancy in multiple sclerosis. TCRdb keeps only in-frame clones here, not all; method: immunoSEQ multiplex PCR. This repertoire shows 45,000 to 55,000 clones, 92% found once; its top ten account for approximately 0.6%. Here the sequenced sample was CD4+ T cells from peripheral blood mononuclear cells, taken after pregnancy. Receptors were obtained from a female donor with multiple sclerosis, enrolled in a pregnancy study. The CDR3 runs from the conserved cysteine through the conserved F or W. The order of the fields is CDR3 protein, CDR3 DNA, clone size, D gene, V gene, CDR3 length, J gene. A D gene is named only where the DNA matches it firmly. For some rows the clone size is stated as once, few or many, or as a class when expanded; others skip it.

CDR3aa: CASSQDRGRKDGYTF
CDR3nt: TGTGCCAGCAGCCAAGACAGGGGGCGGAAGGATGGCTACACCTTC
abundance: .
d_gene: TRBD1
v_gene: TRBV4-2
len: 15
j_gene: TRBJ1-2

CDR3aa: CASSRTGGYEQYF
CDR3nt: TGCGCCAGCAGTAGGACAGGGGGATACGAGCAGTACTTC
abundance: .
d_gene: TRBD1
v_gene: TRBV10-2
len: 13
j_gene: TRBJ2-7

CDR3aa: CASSPLATSYEQYF
CDR3nt: TGTGCCAGCAGCCCGTTAGCGACCTCCTACGAGCAGTACTTC
abundance: .
d_gene: .
v_gene: TRBV9
len: 14
j_gene: TRBJ2-7

CDR3aa: CASSTTAGAMETQYF
CDR3nt: TGTGCCAGTAGTACGACAGCGGGAGCTATGGAGACCCAGTACTTC
abundance: .
d_gene: TRBD2
v_gene: TRBV19
len: 15
j_gene: TRBJ2-5

CDR3aa: CASSPAVPEAFF
CDR3nt: TGTGCCAGCTCACCCGCGGTCCCTGAAGCTTTCTTT
abundance: .
d_gene: .
v_gene: TRBV18
len: 12
j_gene: TRBJ1-1

CDR3aa: CASSAQGALYNEQFF
CDR3nt: TGTGCCAGCTCAGCACAGGGGGCCTTATACAATGAGCAGTTCTTC
abundance: .
d_gene: TRBD1
v_gene: TRBV18
len: 15
j_gene: TRBJ2-1

CDR3aa: CASSLLNTGELFF
CDR3nt: TGTGCCAGCAGCTTATTAAACACCGGGGAGCTGTTTTTT
abundance: .
d_gene: .
v_gene: TRBV11-3
len: 13
j_gene: TRBJ2-2

CDR3aa: CASSSVRLAVFTDTQYF
CDR3nt: TGTGCCAGCAGTTCCGTAAGACTAGCGGTATTCACAGATACGCAGTATTTT
abundance: .
d_gene: TRBD2
v_gene: TRBV27
len: 17
j_gene: TRBJ2-3

CDR3aa: CSVAGGAGDTQYF
CDR3nt: TGCAGCGTTGCGGGGGGAGCGGGAGATACGCAGTATTTT
abundance: .
d_gene: TRBD2
v_gene: TRBV29-1
len: 13
j_gene: TRBJ2-3

CDR3aa: CASSLGGRGNEQFF
CDR3nt: TGCGCCAGCAGCTTAGGGGGGAGGGGCAATGAGCAGTTCTTC
abundance: .
d_gene: .
v_gene: TRBV5-1
len: 14
j_gene: TRBJ2-1

CDR3aa: CASSKTGGYQPQHF
CDR3nt: TGTGCCAGCAGTAAGACAGGGGGTTATCAGCCCCAGCATTTT
abundance: .
d_gene: TRBD1
v_gene: TRBV28
len: 14
j_gene: TRBJ1-5

CDR3aa: CASGSSGTGGFGEQFF
CDR3nt: TGTGCTAGTGGTTCTTCCGGGACAGGGGGCTTCGGTGAGCAGTTCTTC
abundance: .
d_gene: TRBD1
v_gene: TRBV12-5
len: 16
j_gene: TRBJ2-1

CDR3aa: CASSGGQVAFF
CDR3nt: TGTGCCAGCAGTGGAGGACAGGTGGCTTTCTTT
abundance: .
d_gene: TRBD1
v_gene: TRBV6-1
len: 11
j_gene: TRBJ1-1

CDR3aa: CASSLVKPSGEQFF
CDR3nt: TGTGCCAGCAGCTTGGTTAAACCTAGCGGGGAGCAGTTCTTC
abundance: .
d_gene: TRBD2
v_gene: TRBV5-5
len: 14
j_gene: TRBJ2-1

CDR3aa: CASSLVGQEETQYF
CDR3nt: TGTGCCAGCAGCTTAGTAGGACAAGAAGAGACCCAGTACTTC
abundance: .
d_gene: .
v_gene: TRBV11-3
len: 14
j_gene: TRBJ2-5

CDR3aa: CASSPPDRISSYNEQFF
CDR3nt: TGTGCCAGCAGTCCACCTGACAGGATTAGCTCCTACAATGAGCAGTTCTTC
abundance: .
d_gene: .
v_gene: TRBV6-7
len: 17
j_gene: TRBJ2-1

CDR3aa: CASSLVLAGTNEQFF
CDR3nt: TGCGCCAGCAGCTTGGTACTAGCGGGGACCAATGAGCAGTTCTTC
abundance: .
d_gene: TRBD2
v_gene: TRBV5-1
len: 15
j_gene: TRBJ2-1

CDR3aa: CASRSRGGRTSHEQYF
CDR3nt: TGTGCCAGCCGAAGTCGGGGCGGGAGGACCTCGCACGAGCAGTACTTC
abundance: .
d_gene: TRBD2
v_gene: TRBV28
len: 16
j_gene: TRBJ2-7

CDR3aa: CASSLSLAAQPWQETQYF
CDR3nt: TGTGCCAGCAGCCTCTCACTAGCGGCCCAGCCATGGCAAGAGACCCAGTACTTC
abundance: once
d_gene: TRBD2
v_gene: TRBV7-8
len: 18
j_gene: TRBJ2-5

CDR3aa: CASSLDNLAGGKETQYF
CDR3nt: TGTGCCAGCAGCTTAGATAACCTAGCGGGAGGGAAAGAGACCCAGTACTTC
abundance: .
d_gene: TRBD2
v_gene: TRBV11-3
len: 17
j_gene: TRBJ2-5

CDR3aa: CASRAGDRNQPQHF
CDR3nt: TGTGCCAGCAGAGCGGGGGATCGCAATCAGCCCCAGCATTTT
abundance: .
d_gene: .
v_gene: TRBV6-5
len: 14
j_gene: TRBJ1-5

CDR3aa: CASTHGGREETQYF
CDR3nt: TGCGCCAGCACTCACGGGGGGCGCGAAGAGACCCAGTACTTC
abundance: once
d_gene: .
v_gene: TRBV5-1
len: 14
j_gene: TRBJ2-5

CDR3aa: CASSIGQVFDNEQFF
CDR3nt: TGTGCCAGCAGCATAGGACAGGTTTTCGACAATGAGCAGTTCTTC
abundance: .
d_gene: TRBD1
v_gene: TRBV5-8
len: 15
j_gene: TRBJ2-1

CDR3aa: CASSPGDYSGNTIYF
CDR3nt: TGTGCCAGCAGCCCTGGGGACTACTCTGGAAACACCATATATTTT
abundance: .
d_gene: .
v_gene: TRBV9
len: 15
j_gene: TRBJ1-3

CDR3aa: CASTLRGEAFF
CDR3nt: TGTGCCAGCACCCTGAGAGGTGAAGCTTTCTTT
abundance: .
d_gene: .
v_gene: TRBV2
len: 11
j_gene: TRBJ1-1

CDR3aa: CAISESGLAGYEQYF
CDR3nt: TGTGCCATCAGTGAATCTGGACTAGCGGGGTACGAGCAGTACTTC
abundance: few
d_gene: TRBD2
v_gene: TRBV10-3
len: 15
j_gene: TRBJ2-7

CDR3aa: CASSLDGSADTQYF
CDR3nt: TGTGCCAGCAGCTTAGACGGGAGCGCAGATACGCAGTATTTT
abundance: .
d_gene: .
v_gene: TRBV7-2
len: 14
j_gene: TRBJ2-3

CDR3aa: CASSLGGTGYGYTF
CDR3nt: TGTGCCAGCAGTTTGGGAGGGACAGGCTATGGCTACACCTTC
abundance: once
d_gene: TRBD1
v_gene: TRBV28
len: 14
j_gene: TRBJ1-2

CDR3aa: CASSHTGGGQPQHF
CDR3nt: TGTGCCAGCAGTCATACAGGGGGCGGACAGCCCCAGCATTTT
abundance: .
d_gene: TRBD1
v_gene: TRBV5-6
len: 14
j_gene: TRBJ1-5

CDR3aa: CASSTRRSSSYEQYF
CDR3nt: TGTGCCAGTAGTACCCGACGGAGTAGCTCCTACGAGCAGTACTTC
abundance: once
d_gene: .
v_gene: TRBV19
len: 15
j_gene: TRBJ2-7

CDR3aa: CASSLSVGANGYTF
CDR3nt: TGTGCCAGCAGCTTGAGTGTGGGGGCGAATGGCTACACCTTC
abundance: .
d_gene: .
v_gene: TRBV9
len: 14
j_gene: TRBJ1-2

CDR3aa: CASQDRFGTEAFF
CDR3nt: TGTGCCAGTCAAGACAGGTTCGGCACTGAAGCTTTCTTT
abundance: .
d_gene: .
v_gene: TRBV19
len: 13
j_gene: TRBJ1-1

CDR3aa: CASSERSGTYYNEQFF
CDR3nt: TGTGCCAGCAGTGAACGGTCGGGAACCTACTACAATGAGCAGTTCTTC
abundance: .
d_gene: .
v_gene: TRBV2
len: 16
j_gene: TRBJ2-1

CDR3aa: CASSSQGQGKWGTEAFF
CDR3nt: TGTGCCAGCAGTTCACAAGGACAGGGCAAATGGGGCACTGAAGCTTTCTTT
abundance: once
d_gene: TRBD1
v_gene: TRBV28
len: 17
j_gene: TRBJ1-1

CDR3aa: CATGLAASYEQYF
CDR3nt: TGTGCCACTGGACTAGCGGCATCCTACGAGCAGTACTTC
abundance: few
d_gene: TRBD2
v_gene: TRBV6-1
len: 13
j_gene: TRBJ2-7

CDR3aa: CASSRSGTGFEAFF
CDR3nt: TGTGCCAGCAGCCGATCCGGGACAGGGTTTGAGGCTTTCTTT
abundance: .
d_gene: TRBD1
v_gene: TRBV28
len: 14
j_gene: TRBJ1-1

CDR3aa: CASSPRPRDTEAFF
CDR3nt: TGTGCCAGCTCACCTCGACCGAGGGACACTGAAGCTTTCTTT
abundance: few
d_gene: .
v_gene: TRBV18
len: 14
j_gene: TRBJ1-1

CDR3aa: CASSQDILRDTEAFF
CDR3nt: TGCGCCAGCAGCCAAGATATCCTCAGGGACACTGAAGCTTTCTTT
abundance: .
d_gene: .
v_gene: TRBV4-3
len: 15
j_gene: TRBJ1-1

CDR3aa: CASSLDRLDHQPQHF
CDR3nt: TGTGCCAGCAGCTTAGACAGGTTAGACCATCAGCCCCAGCATTTT
abundance: .
d_gene: .
v_gene: TRBV7-2
len: 15
j_gene: TRBJ1-5

CDR3aa: CASSLQWNTEAFF
CDR3nt: TGTGCCAGCAGCTTACAGTGGAACACTGAAGCTTTCTTT
abundance: .
d_gene: .
v_gene: TRBV7-2
len: 13
j_gene: TRBJ1-1

CDR3aa: CASSPGRRQETQYF
CDR3nt: TGTGCCAGCAGTCCGGGGAGGCGTCAAGAGACCCAGTACTTC
abundance: .
d_gene: .
v_gene: TRBV2
len: 14
j_gene: TRBJ2-5

CDR3aa: CASSLQDAYEQYF
CDR3nt: TGTGCCAGCAGCTTACAAGATGCCTACGAGCAGTACTTC
abundance: .
d_gene: .
v_gene: TRBV5-4
len: 13
j_gene: TRBJ2-7

CDR3aa: CASSEGGLAGFQETQYF
CDR3nt: TGTGCCAGCAGCGAGGGTGGACTAGCGGGTTTCCAAGAGACCCAGTACTTC
abundance: .
d_gene: TRBD2
v_gene: TRBV9
len: 17
j_gene: TRBJ2-5

CDR3aa: CASSLPLTGVSGNTIYF
CDR3nt: TGTGCCAGTAGTCTACCCTTGACAGGCGTCTCTGGAAACACCATATATTTT
abundance: many
d_gene: .
v_gene: TRBV19
len: 17
j_gene: TRBJ1-3

CDR3aa: CASSTGTGNYGYTF
CDR3nt: TGTGCCAGCAGTACCGGGACAGGGAACTATGGCTACACCTTC
abundance: .
d_gene: TRBD1
v_gene: TRBV28
len: 14
j_gene: TRBJ1-2